These 18 T cell receptor beta chains share one sample of origin, sequenced in a study of beta chain features in type 1 diabetes listed by TCRdb under 2018. The library was generated by the immunoSEQ multiplex PCR assay. The entire isolated RNA was reverse transcribed using the High Capacity cDNA Reverse Transcription Kit, and thus expressed TCRB transcripts were sequenced. As stored in TCRdb, this immuneACCESS dataset retains in-frame rearrangements with V and J assigned. A fraction of the clones does not appear; measured against another copy, unresolved V genes explain less than half of the discrepancy, and the remainder lacks a known reason. The sample yields hundreds of thousands of clones; about an eighth were counted once. Clones ranked in the top ten supply less than 0.025% of the sample. Their specific antigens are unknown. Study-wide findings and limitations: A moderate but significant shortening of TCRB CDR3 length was observed in type 1 diabetes patients in all four CD4+ subsets.

The sample was naive CD4+ T cells from blood. The cell subset or site label, read with the paper, signifies: true naive CD4+ T cells. The receptors derive from a man in his late teens or twenties with type 1 diabetes.

The chain uses TRBV18 and TRBJ2-7; 7 positions match TRBD2. CDR1 is KGHSH and CDR2 is LQKENI in the germline V gene. V lost 3 bases to trimming and J lost 7 bases; unmatched junction nucleotides: 12. CDR3 length: 15 amino acids. CDR3 amino acids: CASSPPQTPGGEQYF. Here the CDR3 DNA reads TGTGCCAGCTCACCCCCGCAGACCCCGGGGGGAGAGCAGTACTTC.

This CDR3 reads CASSNRDRAKNIQYF. The CDR3 coding sequence is TGTGCCAGCAGCAACAGGGACCGAGCCAAAAACATTCAGTACTTC. This chain uses TRBV25-1 with TRBJ2-4, with a weak D call TRBD1 (6 bases). CDR1 is MGHDK and CDR2 is SYGVNS in the germline V gene. CDR3 size: 15 residues. With 6 bases removed from V and 0 bases from J, the gap between germline ends came to 12 bases.

The rearrangement links TRBV5-1 to TRBJ2-3, with 9 bases aligning to TRBD2. This CDR3 contains 17 residues. CDR1 is SGHRS and CDR2 is YFSETQ in the germline V gene. With V trimmed by 1 base and J by 4 bases, 10 bases remained unmatched. The CDR3 reads CASSLYGSGGSADTQYF. CDR3 sequence (DNA): TGCGCCAGCAGCTTGTATGGTAGCGGGGGATCAGCAGATACGCAGTATTTT.

This rearrangement joins TRBV30 to TRBJ1-3; D not certain. The CDR3 loop spans 15 amino acids. Per germline, CDR1 GTSNPN and CDR2 SVGIG (reference sequence). Trimming stripped 4 bases from V and 0 bases from J, with 13 bases between. Here the CDR3 DNA reads TGTGCCTGGACCCACGGGCGCCTCTCTGGAAACACCATATATTTT. Translation gives CAWTHGRLSGNTIYF.

This clone has only a few counts. The chain carries TRBV19 and TRBJ1-2; 9 nucleotides align to TRBD1. Germline V lookup: CDR1 LNHDA, CDR2 SQIVND (reference sequence). J was trimmed by 7 bases and V by 5 bases; bases with no gene match: 11. The CDR3 loop spans 15 amino acids. This CDR3 is CASSPRTGQGRGYTF. For the CDR3, the DNA is TGTGCCAGTAGTCCCCGGACGGGACAGGGACGTGGCTACACCTTC.

This clone was picked up a small number of times. Other DNA sequences in this sample translate to the same CDR3. The chain links TRBV6-5 to TRBJ2-5, with D possibly matching TRBD1 (6 bases). The CDR3 consists of 11 residues. Germline CDR1 reads MNHEY; CDR2 reads SVGAGI. V was pared by 7 bases and J by 5 bases, with 8 bases between. The CDR3, as DNA: TGTGCCAGCACAAGGGGGGAGACCCAGTACTTC. Translating gives CASTRGETQYF.

This clone appeared a few times. The chain combines TRBV19 with TRBJ2-1; 8 bases match TRBD2. V lost 6 bases, J lost 7 bases, and 8 bases stayed unmatched. The CDR3 loop spans 14 amino acids. The germline gives CDR1 LNHDA, CDR2 SQIVND (reference sequence). Here the CDR3 reads CASRTGGLFNEQFF. CDR3 in DNA: TGTGCCAGTAGAACGGGAGGGTTATTTAATGAGCAGTTCTTC.

This clone was seen a few times. The rearrangement uses TRBV7-2 and TRBJ2-1; TRBD2 matches 8 bases. CDR3 length: 16 amino acids. Germline CDR1 is SGHTA and CDR2 is FQGNSA. Trimming cost V 5 bases and J 4 bases; bases outside gene matches: 10. This chain's CDR3 is CASSPPGAGGYNEQFF. Here the CDR3 DNA reads TGTGCCAGCAGCCCCCCCGGGGCGGGGGGATACAATGAGCAGTTCTTC.

Turning to this clone: Other DNA variants within this sample encode the same CDR3. The gene calls are TRBV18 and TRBJ1-6; D not resolved. CDR3 length: 12 residues. The germline V gene has CDR1 KGHSH and CDR2 LQKENI. Trimming removed 2 bases at V and 7 bases at J, with 3 bases between. CDR3 region: CASSPGNSPLHF. The CDR3 DNA follows: TGTGCCAGCTCACCAGGGAATTCACCCCTCCACTTT.

This clone was picked up a small number of times. The chain recombines TRBV7-9 with TRBJ1-3; TRBD1 matches at 7 bases. V shed 4 bases, J shed 0 bases, and the junction held 3 bases outside the gene matches. The CDR3 is 15 amino acids. The germline CDR1 and CDR2 sequences are SEHNR and FQNEAQ (reference sequence). DNA of the CDR3: TGTGCCAGCAGCTCCCAGGGGGACTCTGGAAACACCATATATTTT. It specifies CASSSQGDSGNTIYF.

There are a few counts of this clone. This specimen includes other DNA sequences encoding the same CDR3. The gene calls are TRBV10-3 and TRBJ2-7, with D maybe TRBD1 (6 bases). Germline V gene lookup returns CDR1 ENHRY and CDR2 SYGVKD. The CDR3 totals 14 residues. Trimming removed 0 bases from V and 1 base from J, with 7 bases in between. The CDR3 loop is CAISESGTSYEQYF. CDR3 nucleotides: TGTGCCATCAGTGAGTCCGGGACATCCTACGAGCAGTACTTC.

This chain links TRBV2 with TRBJ1-5; possibly TRBD1 for D (5 bases). The CDR3 has 17 residues. CDR1 is SNHLY, CDR2 FYNNEI, per germline. V lost 7 bases and J 0 bases, leaving 19 bases between the germline ends. The CDR3 bases are TGTGCCAGCACGATGGCGGCGGGACCTTATAGCAATCAGCCCCAGCATTTT. Amino acids: CASTMAAGPYSNQPQHF.

The chain joins TRBV29-1 to TRBJ2-5; D ambiguous. Trimming removed 3 bases at V and 5 bases at J, with 7 bases between. This CDR3 is 11 amino acids long. Germline V gene data show CDR1 as SQVTM and CDR2 as ANQGSEA. CDR3 bases: TGCAGCGTTGAGGGTGGGGAGACCCAGTACTTC. Translation gives CSVEGGETQYF.

This clone has a single count. V is TRBV5-1 and J is TRBJ2-3; D gene uncertain. V lost 7 bases and J 0 bases, leaving 12 bases between the germline ends. CDR1 and CDR2 from the germline V gene are SGHRS and YFSETQ. CDR3 length: 14 residues. CDR3 residues: CASCVGQSTDTQYF. CDR3 DNA: TGCGCCAGCTGCGTAGGGCAAAGCACAGATACGCAGTATTTT. Variable domain in full (rest from reference TRBV5-1 and TRBJ2-3): KAGVTQTPRYLIKTRGQQVTLSCSPISGHRSVSWYQQTPGQGLQFLFEYFSETQRNKGNFPGRFSGRQFSNSRSEMNVSTLELGDSALYLCASCVGQSTDTQYFGPGTRLTVL.

The J gene is TRBJ2-7, the V gene TRBV7-6; D uncertain. The CDR3 contains 15 residues. Germline CDR1 reads SGHVS; CDR2 reads FNYEAQ. Trimming left V 1 base short and J 3 bases short, with 13 bases between. CDR3 bases: TGTGCCAGCAGCTTAGATTTCGGCAGCTTCTACGAGCAGTACTTC. The encoded protein is CASSLDFGSFYEQYF.

This clone has just a few counts. The V and J genes are TRBV10-2 and TRBJ1-1; possible D gene TRBD1, 5 bases. Deletions cut 8 bases from V and 0 bases from J, with 10 bases between. Germline lookup yields CDR1 WSHSY and CDR2 SAAADI. The CDR3 consists of 13 residues. The CDR3 here is CASGGPMNTEAFF. Written as DNA, the CDR3 is TGCGCCAGCGGGGGTCCAATGAACACTGAAGCTTTCTTT.

This clone has more than one count but fewer than ten. The chain couples TRBV30 to TRBJ2-3; a possible D gene is TRBD2 (5 bases). Germline CDR1 reads GTSNPN; CDR2 reads SVGIG (reference sequence). Trimming pared 0 bases from V and 4 bases from J, leaving 14 bases between. The CDR3 runs to 15 residues. The chain's CDR3 is CAWSVHPEGADTQYF. The CDR3 DNA sequence: TGTGCCTGGAGTGTACATCCAGAGGGTGCAGATACGCAGTATTTT.

This clone has just a few counts. The chain has TRBV28 and TRBJ1-3, with TRBD1 as a possible D gene (5 bases). CDR3 size: 14 residues. Germline assignment: CDR1 MDHEN and CDR2 SYDVKM. V was pared by 7 bases and J by 4 bases, with 14 bases between. CDR3 coding DNA: TGTGCCAGCACTAGGCAGGGATCGGGAAACACCATATATTTT. Translated: CASTRQGSGNTIYF.